What follows are 23 T cell receptor beta chains derived from one specimen sequenced in a study of vaccination and CD4 T cells after COVID-19. Sequenced with the Oncomine TCR Beta short-read assay was DNA taken from cultured CD4+ T cells. TCRdb re-analysed the PCR reads in MiXCR, keeping a single row per CDR3 protein. The table records roughly 16,000 distinct CDR3 sequences, around 44% of them present only once. For these TCRs, the target antigens are not known. Treatment indicated: approximately nine-day PBMC culture with coronavirus spike peptide pools or control peptides (ViraFEST assay). The starting material was CD4+ T cells from blood, cultured in vitro, obtained after SARS-CoV-2 vaccination. These receptors originate from a human donor who had recovered from COVID-19.

This clonotype was found a few times. J is TRBJ2-3 and V is TRBV6-1; no clear D gene. The germline V and J ends were trimmed by 10 bases and 2 bases, with 10 bases remaining between them. Germline assignment: CDR1 MNHNS and CDR2 SASEGT. CDR3 length: 12 residues. CDR3 region: CATTEATDTQYF. As DNA, the CDR3 is TGTGCCACCACAGAGGCCACAGATACGCAGTATTTT.

Only a few counts were recorded for this clonotype. The chain links TRBV6-1 to TRBJ1-2; D remains ambiguous. The CDR3 totals 13 residues. Trimming shortened V by 5 bases and J by 2 bases, and 9 bases separated the two germline ends. Germline-derived CDR1 and CDR2 are MNHNS and SASEGT. CDR3 in DNA: TGTGCCAGCAGTCTCCAGGCAAACTATGGCTACACCTTC. This sequence encodes CASSLQANYGYTF.

The CDR3 is CATSDSRLAGWGNEQFF. In DNA, the CDR3 is TGTGCCACCAGTGATTCCAGACTAGCGGGATGGGGCAATGAGCAGTTCTTC. The chain links TRBV24-1 to TRBJ2-1; 11 bases align to TRBD2. The ends lost 2 bases at V and 6 bases at J; junction bases unmatched: 8. The CDR3 contains 17 residues. In germline, CDR1 is KGHDR, CDR2 SFDVKD.

The chain uses TRBV5-1 and TRBJ2-6, with D perhaps TRBD2 (6 bases). This CDR3 has 15 residues. In germline, CDR1 is SGHRS, CDR2 YFSETQ. The ends were cut back, 4 bases at V and 0 bases at J, with 8 bases in the middle. CDR3 DNA sequence: TGCGCCAGCAGCGGGGGGAACTCTGGGGCCAACGTCCTGACTTTC. Translating it yields CASSGGNSGANVLTF.

This clonotype was detected only a few times. This chain connects TRBV7-9 to TRBJ2-1; no firm D call. With 1 base removed from V and 0 bases from J, the gap between germline ends came to 13 bases. This CDR3 comprises 17 residues. Germline CDR1 SEHNR, CDR2 FQNEAQ (reference sequence). The CDR3 region is CASSLVQLLVSYNEQFF. CDR3 nucleotide sequence: TGTGCCAGCAGCTTAGTGCAGCTTCTAGTCTCCTACAATGAGCAGTTCTTC.

Relative to its sample, this clonotype is medium-sized. The V gene is TRBV20-1, the J gene TRBJ2-5, with 9 nucleotides matching TRBD2. The CDR3 contains 13 residues. The V gene end was trimmed by 4 bases and the J gene end by 4 bases; junction bases not matched to a gene: 4. Per the germline V gene, CDR1 is DFQATT and CDR2 is SNEGSKA (reference sequence). Here the CDR3 DNA reads TGCAGTGCTATTAGCGGGAGCGGAGAGACCCAGTACTTC. As protein: CSAISGSGETQYF.

This clonotype was seen more than once but under ten times. The chain uses TRBV24-1 and TRBJ2-3; perhaps TRBD2 as D (6 bases). Trimming cost V 4 bases and J 1 base, with 8 bases left between them. Germline CDR1 is KGHDR and CDR2 is SFDVKD. This CDR3 comprises 14 residues. The CDR3 sequence is CATSDWGGTDTQYF. The CDR3 DNA is TGTGCCACCAGTGACTGGGGGGGCACAGATACGCAGTATTTT.

This clonotype was seen a handful of times. The chain uses TRBV12-3 or TRBV12-4 and TRBJ2-5; no firm D call. The CDR3 is 12 residues long. V gave up 0 bases and J gave up 5 bases, with 4 bases separating them. This CDR3 reads CASSLAPETQYF. DNA for the CDR3: TGTGCCAGCAGTTTAGCGCCGGAGACCCAGTACTTC.

V is TRBV7-9 and J is TRBJ1-4; no firm D call. The CDR3 is 15 amino acids. CDR1 is SEHNR, CDR2 FQNEAQ, per germline (reference sequence). The V and J ends lost 1 base and 7 bases respectively, with 13 bases between them. The CDR3 reads CASSLDGGSGEKLFF. CDR3 nucleotides: TGTGCCAGCAGCTTAGACGGAGGGTCGGGTGAAAAACTGTTTTTT. Full variable domain (outside the CDR3, taken from reference TRBV7-9 and TRBJ1-4): DTGVSQNPRHKITKRGQNVTFRCDPISEHNRLYWYRQTLGQGPEFLTYFQNEAQLEKSRLLSDRFSAERPKGSFSTLEIQRTEQGDSAMYLCASSLDGGSGEKLFFGSGTQLSVL.

The chain links TRBV6-1 to TRBJ2-7, with TRBD2 as a possible D gene (6 bases). CDR1 is MNHNS and CDR2 is SASEGT in the germline V gene. CDR3 length: 14 amino acids. Trimming cost V 1 base and J 3 bases, with 10 bases left between them. Here the CDR3 DNA reads TGTGCCAGCAGTGAAGGCGGAGGGAGCTACGAGCAGTACTTC. Translated: CASSEGGGSYEQYF.

This clonotype appeared a few times. CDR3 amino acids: CASRVTLTAEQYF. CDR3 nucleotide sequence: TGTGCCAGCAGGGTTACTTTGACGGCCGAGCAGTACTTC. The chain joins TRBV6-1 to TRBJ2-7; D gene uncertain. V was shortened by 6 bases and J by 6 bases, with 15 bases between the two germline ends. The germline CDR1 and CDR2 sequences are MNHNS and SASEGT. The CDR3 is made up of 13 amino acids.

This clonotype was observed a handful of times. V usage is TRBV2 and J usage is TRBJ2-5, with D hard to call. Germline V gene data show CDR1 as SNHLY and CDR2 as FYNNEI. This CDR3 is built from 11 residues. With 4 bases removed from V and 4 bases from J, the gap between germline ends came to 4 bases. CDR3 sequence (DNA): TGTGCCAGCAGTGTCGGAGAGACCCAGTACTTC. It is translated as CASSVGETQYF. Complete variable domain (other parts from reference TRBV2 and TRBJ2-5): EPEVTQTPSHQVTQMGQEVILRCVPISNHLYFYWYRQILGQKVEFLVSFYNNEISEKSEIFDDQFSVERPDGSNFTLKIRSTKLEDSAMYFCASSVGETQYFGPGTRLLVL.

The table lists this clonotype with a few counts. The chain uses TRBV11-1 and TRBJ2-4; TRBD1 might be the D (6 bases). Between the trimmed V and J ends, which lost 5 bases and 8 bases, there was a span of 19 bases. Per germline, CDR1 SGHAT and CDR2 FQDESV (reference sequence). The CDR3 runs 15 residues. The CDR3 loop is CASSAGVQDIDIQYF. CDR3 coding DNA: TGTGCCAGCAGCGCAGGGGTACAGGACATCGACATTCAGTACTTC.

V is TRBV4-1 and J is TRBJ2-7, with 14 bases aligning to TRBD2. V trimming: 5 bases; J trimming: 2 bases; junction bases outside the gene matches: 5. This CDR3 contains 16 residues. Germline CDR1 and CDR2: MGHRA and YSYEKL. The CDR3 sequence: CASSGPGLAGAYEQYF. CDR3 coding DNA: TGCGCCAGCAGCGGACCGGGACTAGCGGGAGCCTACGAGCAGTACTTC.

The V call is TRBV20-1, the J call TRBJ2-5; 11 nucleotides agree with TRBD2. The length of the CDR3 is 15 residues. With 3 bases clipped from V and 4 bases from J, the junction kept 7 bases outside the gene matches. CDR1 and CDR2 (germline): DFQATT, SNEGSKA (reference sequence). DNA for the CDR3: TGCAGTGCTAGTGGTAGCGGGAGGGCGAGAGAGACCCAGTACTTC. Protein sequence: CSASGSGRARETQYF.

The rearrangement joins TRBV11-3 to TRBJ2-1; 11 positions agree with TRBD2. Germline V CDR1 and CDR2: SGHNT, YENEEA. This CDR3 contains 18 residues. J lost 4 bases, V lost 4 bases, and 12 bases had no gene match. Written as DNA, the CDR3 is TGTGCCAGCAGCTATCTCCTGTCTAGCGGGAGGTCATACAATGAGCAGTTCTTC. This encodes CASSYLLSSGRSYNEQFF.

This clonotype has just a few counts. The V and J genes are TRBV10-2 and TRBJ2-2; D ambiguous. Germline V gene lookup returns CDR1 WSHSY and CDR2 SAAADI. This CDR3 is built from 16 residues. V lost 4 bases to trimming and J lost 3 bases, with 15 bases between them. The CDR3 region is CASSAIMTEDTGELFF. The DNA of the CDR3 is TGCGCCAGCAGTGCTATAATGACGGAAGACACCGGGGAGCTGTTTTTT.

The chain combines TRBV2 with TRBJ1-3; D is ambiguous. This CDR3 region has 14 residues. V was pared by 5 bases and J by 1 base, with 9 bases between. From germline, CDR1 is SNHLY and CDR2 FYNNEI. The CDR3 region has the DNA TGTGCCAGCAGTATCCAACTTTCTGGAAACACCATATATTTT. Amino acid sequence: CASSIQLSGNTIYF.

V and J are TRBV20-1 and TRBJ2-5, with TRBD2 matching over 7 bases. J lost 4 bases, V lost 6 bases, and 11 bases had no gene match. The CDR3 consists of 14 residues. Germline-derived CDR1 and CDR2 are DFQATT and SNEGSKA (reference sequence). The CDR3: CSAPQRDKGETQYF. The CDR3 DNA is TGCAGTGCCCCCCAGCGGGATAAAGGAGAGACCCAGTACTTC.

The chain couples TRBV6-4 to TRBJ2-3; perhaps D is TRBD1 or TRBD2 (5 bases each). The CDR3 sequence is 13 residues long. V lost 4 bases, J lost 0 bases, and 5 bases lay in between. The germline CDR1 and CDR2 sequences are MRHNA and SNTAGT. CDR3 coding DNA: TGTGCCAGCAGTGGGGACAGCACAGATACGCAGTATTTT. Amino acids: CASSGDSTDTQYF.

V usage is TRBV7-3 and J usage is TRBJ2-7; D is possibly TRBD2 (5 bases). Trimming took 0 bases from V and 6 from J, leaving 18 bases between them. This CDR3 contains 16 residues. Per the germline V gene, CDR1 is SGHTA and CDR2 is FQGTGA. The CDR3 DNA reads TGTGCCAGCAGCTTAACCCCTAGCTCCTCCATTCCCGAGCAGTACTTC. Translation: CASSLTPSSSIPEQYF.

The gene calls are TRBV6-4 and TRBJ2-3; the match to TRBD2 covers 7 bases. The CDR3 totals 13 residues. Trimming removed 2 bases from V and 4 bases from J; junction bases left unmatched: 0. Per germline, CDR1 MRHNA and CDR2 SNTAGT. Written as DNA, the CDR3 is TGTGCCAGCAGTGACGGGAGGGCAGATACGCAGTATTTT. It encodes CASSDGRADTQYF.

This clonotype appeared a few times. Mismatch with germline at one junction end may stem from a read error. This sequence joins TRBV7-6 and TRBJ2-7; 9 positions agree with TRBD1. CDR1 is SGHVS, CDR2 FNYEAQ, per germline. The CDR3 is 14 residues long. This CDR3 is CASSTDRGSYEQYF. CDR3 DNA sequence: TGTGCTAGCAGCACGGACAGGGGCTCCTACGAGCAGTACTTC.